This is a list of T cell receptor beta chains from one sample in a study of blood T cell repertoires in COVID-19. TCRdb's table, derived via immunoSEQ multiplex PCR, lists solely in-frame clones and lacks some. The sample includes 200,000 to 250,000 clones, 80% of them seen just once. The sequenced sample was PBMCs or T cells enriched from blood (not recorded which). The receptor source for this set is a middle-aged woman with acute COVID-19. Both conserved end residues are part of each CDR3. D genes are given only for firm matches. Where a row states a size, it is once, few, many or the class of an expanded clone; other rows omit it.

TRBJ1-5 TRBV28 TRBD1 few CASSLTGTGEGSNQPQHF TGTGCCAGCAGTTTAACCGGGACAGGGGAAGGTAGCAATCAGCCCCAGCATTTT
TRBJ2-7 TRBV5-1 TRBD1 NA CASAGQGTGEQYF TGCGCCAGCGCAGGACAGGGCACCGGGGAGCAGTACTTC
TRBJ1-1 TRBV5-5 TRBD1 NA CASSSRQGTDTEAFF TGTGCCAGCAGCTCCCGACAGGGAACGGACACTGAAGCTTTCTTT
TRBJ2-1 TRBV5-1 TRBD1 once CASSLGPGQGVNNEQFF TGCGCCAGCAGCTTGGGCCCGGGACAGGGTGTTAACAATGAGCAGTTCTTC
TRBJ2-7 TRBV7-6 NA NA CASSSIPLRGGDEQYF TGTGCCAGCAGCTCAATACCCCTCAGGGGCGGAGACGAGCAGTACTTC
TRBJ1-5 TRBV11-3 TRBD1 NA CASSFIGQDRNQPQHF TGTGCCAGCAGCTTTATAGGACAGGATCGCAATCAGCCCCAGCATTTT
TRBJ2-3 TRBV10-1 NA once CATSPGGTGTDTQYF TGCGCCACTAGCCCGGGAGGGACAGGGACAGATACGCAGTATTTT
TRBJ2-5 TRBV4-2 NA NA CASSQGREGLTETQYF TGTGCCAGCAGCCAAGGAAGGGAAGGACTGACGGAGACCCAGTACTTC
TRBJ1-5 TRBV19 NA NA CASSTTGLGYSNQPQHF TGTGCCAGTAGTACAACAGGGTTAGGATATAGCAATCAGCCCCAGCATTTT
TRBJ1-1 TRBV28 NA NA CASNIQGNTEAFF TGTGCCAGCAACATACAGGGGAACACTGAAGCTTTCTTT
TRBJ2-1 TRBV28 TRBD2 NA CASSSPSGSIPYNEQFF TGTGCCAGCAGTTCCCCTAGCGGGAGTATCCCCTACAATGAGCAGTTCTTC
TRBJ1-2 TRBV18 TRBD1 NA CASSPAGGWEGYTF TGTGCCAGCTCACCAGCAGGGGGCTGGGAAGGCTACACCTTC
TRBJ1-1 TRBV19 NA few CASSPQGWGNTEAFF TGTGCCAGTAGTCCCCAGGGGTGGGGGAACACTGAAGCTTTCTTT
TRBJ1-2 TRBV19 TRBD1 NA CASSITGGDFGYTF TGTGCCAGTAGTATAACAGGGGGAGACTTTGGCTACACCTTC
TRBJ1-5 TRBV28 TRBD1 NA CASSLPGTAASAQHF TGTGCCAGCAGTTTGCCCGGGACAGCCGCCAGCGCCCAGCATTTT